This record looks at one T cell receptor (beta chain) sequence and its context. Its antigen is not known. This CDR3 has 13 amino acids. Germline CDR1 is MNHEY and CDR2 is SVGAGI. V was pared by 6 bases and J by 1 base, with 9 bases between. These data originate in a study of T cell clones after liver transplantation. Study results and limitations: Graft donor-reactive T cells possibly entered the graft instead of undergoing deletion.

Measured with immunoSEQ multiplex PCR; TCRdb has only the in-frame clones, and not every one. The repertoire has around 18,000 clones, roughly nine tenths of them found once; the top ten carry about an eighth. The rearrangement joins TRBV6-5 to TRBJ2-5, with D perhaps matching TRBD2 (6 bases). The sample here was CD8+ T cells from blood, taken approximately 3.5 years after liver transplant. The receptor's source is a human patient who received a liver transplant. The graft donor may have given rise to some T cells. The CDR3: CASRGRLQETQYF. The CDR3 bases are TGTGCCAGCAGAGGGAGGCTCCAAGAGACCCAGTACTTC.